The 27 T cell receptor beta chains below were found in one sample sequenced in a study of beta chain features in type 1 diabetes. Expressed TCRB transcripts got sequenced, as all isolated RNA was reverse transcribed. Profiling relied on immunoSEQ multiplex PCR, and the TCRdb table lists in-frame clones only, not all of them. This sample carries some 230,000 clones, about 10% of them seen once, and the ten largest clones take less than 0.035%. The sequenced sample was naive CD4+ T cells from blood. The receptors were gathered from a woman between 18 and 29 years old in good health.

The sample holds many counts of this clone. The V call is TRBV16, the J call TRBJ1-2; D unresolved. Germline V gives CDR1 KGHSY, CDR2 FQNENV. Trimming stripped 2 bases from V and 4 bases from J, with 5 bases between. The CDR3 runs 12 residues. The CDR3 bases are TGTGCCAGCAGCCAACTCAGCTATGGCTACACCTTC. Amino acids: CASSQLSYGYTF.

This clone has only a few counts. The chain recombines TRBV30 with TRBJ1-2, with 7 bases that match TRBD1. Losses at the gene ends were 4 bases for V and 8 bases for J; bases not matched to a gene: 4. The CDR3 consists of 11 residues. Germline values: CDR1 GTSNPN, CDR2 SVGIG (reference sequence). CDR3 coding DNA: TGTGCCTGGAACCAGGGGGGCGGCTACACCTTC. It is translated as CAWNQGGGYTF.

This clone was observed a handful of times. The V call is TRBV11-2, the J call TRBJ2-5; 11 bases fit TRBD1. Germline trimming cut 6 bases from V and 7 bases from J; bases unmatched to any gene: 7. Germline V gene lookup returns CDR1 SGHAT and CDR2 FQNNGV. The CDR3 spans 14 residues. The CDR3 reads CASRRPGQGGTQYF. Here the CDR3 DNA reads TGTGCCAGCAGAAGACCGGGACAGGGGGGGACCCAGTACTTC.

This clone was found a few times. The V gene is TRBV9, the J gene TRBJ2-7, with TRBD2 as a possible D gene (5 bases). V was cut by 0 bases and J by 4 bases, with 14 bases left in between. From germline, CDR1 is SGDLS and CDR2 YYNGEE. CDR3 size: 15 residues. The CDR3 coding sequence is TGTGCCAGCAGCGTAGCCCCAGGAGGAAGATACGAGCAGTACTTC. It encodes CASSVAPGGRYEQYF.

The table lists this clone with a few counts. DNA for the CDR3: TGTGCCTGGGACCCCCGGGGTTCTCCTACGAGGCAGTACTTC. This sequence encodes CAWDPRGSPTRQYF. J is TRBJ2-7 and V is TRBV30; possibly TRBD2 for D (5 bases). CDR1 and CDR2 (germline): GTSNPN, SVGIG (reference sequence). V was clipped by 5 bases and J by 9 bases, with 23 bases between them. The CDR3 sequence is 14 residues long.

This clone was detected a few times. This chain links TRBV5-1 with TRBJ2-2; 8 bases align to TRBD2. The germline V gene encodes CDR1 SGHRS and CDR2 YFSETQ. The V segment lost 0 bases and the J segment 2 bases; nucleotides outside the gene matches: 6. This CDR3 is 17 amino acids long. The CDR3 sequence is CASSLEVAGINTGELFF. The CDR3 DNA is TGCGCCAGCAGCTTGGAAGTAGCGGGGATCAACACCGGGGAGCTGTTTTTT. Full variable domain (remainder filled in from reference TRBV5-1 and TRBJ2-2): KAGVTQTPRYLIKTRGQQVTLSCSPISGHRSVSWYQQTPGQGLQFLFEYFSETQRNKGNFPGRFSGRQFSNSRSEMNVSTLELGDSALYLCASSLEVAGINTGELFFGEGSRLTVL.

This clone was observed a few times. The chain couples TRBV14 to TRBJ2-4; TRBD1 matches at 11 bases. This CDR3 contains 16 residues. Trimming removed 4 bases from V and 4 bases from J; junction bases left unmatched: 6. Germline CDR1 SGHDN, CDR2 FVKESK. CDR3 coding DNA: TGTGCCAGCAGCCGGACAGGGGGCGGAGGGAAAAACATTCAGTACTTC. Its translation is CASSRTGGGGKNIQYF.

This clone showed up just a few times. The chain joins TRBV2 to TRBJ2-5; possibly TRBD1 for D (5 bases). V lost 7 bases to trimming and J lost 4 bases, with 16 bases between them. Germline V CDR1 and CDR2: SNHLY, FYNNEI. The length of the CDR3 is 14 residues. CDR3 region: CASNTGHPGETQYF. The CDR3 coding sequence is TGTGCCAGCAACACAGGACACCCAGGAGAGACCCAGTACTTC.

This clone was recorded many times. The chain has TRBV4-1 and TRBJ1-5; 9 nucleotides line up with TRBD1. Germline CDR1 reads MGHRA; CDR2 reads YSYEKL. The CDR3 is made up of 16 amino acids. Trimming at V came to 2 bases and at J to 5 bases, leaving 7 bases not matched to a gene. CDR3 nucleotide sequence: TGCGCCAGCAGCCAATTTCAGGACAGGGGATATCAGCCCCAGCATTTT. It encodes CASSQFQDRGYQPQHF.

This clone was recorded a few times. CDR3 protein: CASSTGGAYGYTF. The CDR3 coding sequence is TGTGCCAGTAGTACAGGGGGCGCCTATGGCTACACCTTC. The rearrangement links TRBV19 to TRBJ1-2; the match to TRBD1 covers 8 bases. The CDR3 runs 13 residues. The germline gives CDR1 LNHDA, CDR2 SQIVND (reference sequence). The V and J ends lost 4 bases and 4 bases, in that order; junction bases with no gene match: 2. Supplemented by reference TRBV19 and TRBJ1-2, the full variable domain reads DGGITQSPKYLFRKEGQNVTLSCEQNLNHDAMYWYRQDPGQGLRLIYYSQIVNDFQKGDIAEGYSVSREKKESFPLTVTSAQKNPTAFYLCASSTGGAYGYTFGSGTRLTVV.

The chain combines TRBV7-2 with TRBJ2-7, with D unresolved. Germline V lookup: CDR1 SGHTA, CDR2 FQGNSA. V was shortened by 5 bases and J by 1 base, with 9 bases between the two germline ends. The CDR3 runs to 13 residues. CDR3 region: CASSRALSYEQYF. In DNA, the CDR3 is TGTGCCAGCAGCCGAGCCCTATCCTACGAGCAGTACTTC.

There are a few counts of this clone. The rearrangement links TRBV6-5 to TRBJ1-5; TRBD1 aligns across 7 bases. This CDR3 spans 16 amino acids. CDR1 and CDR2 (germline): MNHEY, SVGAGI. Trimming removed 0 bases from V and 4 bases from J; junction bases left unmatched: 6. The CDR3 nucleotides read TGTGCCAGCAGTTACTCAGGGGGCAGCGCGAATCAGCCCCAGCATTTT. Translation gives CASSYSGGSANQPQHF.

This clone turned up a few times. The chain couples TRBV5-1 to TRBJ1-1; D not certain. Germline lookup yields CDR1 SGHRS and CDR2 YFSETQ. The CDR3 consists of 13 residues. Trimming took off 5 bases at V and 8 bases at J, with 16 bases between the two ends. CDR3 nucleotides: TGCGCCAGCAGATCCGGAGACGAACGGGAAGCTTTCTTT. Translated: CASRSGDEREAFF. Full variable domain (outside the CDR3, taken from reference TRBV5-1 and TRBJ1-1): KAGVTQTPRYLIKTRGQQVTLSCSPISGHRSVSWYQQTPGQGLQFLFEYFSETQRNKGNFPGRFSGRQFSNSRSEMNVSTLELGDSALYLCASRSGDEREAFFGQGTRLTVV.

The table lists this clone with a few counts. The chain couples TRBV7-9 to TRBJ1-2; 9 bases are a match to TRBD1. Per the germline V gene, CDR1 is SEHNR and CDR2 is FQNEAQ (reference sequence). The V gene end was trimmed by 7 bases and the J gene end by 4 bases; junction bases not matched to a gene: 7. The CDR3 is 14 residues long. CDR3 residues: CASNWGQGVYGYTF. CDR3 in DNA: TGTGCCAGCAACTGGGGACAGGGCGTCTATGGCTACACCTTC.

The chain uses TRBV9 and TRBJ1-1; D not certain. Germline V gene data show CDR1 as SGDLS and CDR2 as YYNGEE. The CDR3 runs to 14 residues. V was cut by 0 bases and J by 9 bases, with 15 bases left in between. The CDR3 is CASSVVGEGSQAFF. The CDR3, as DNA: TGTGCCAGCAGCGTAGTTGGGGAGGGAAGCCAAGCTTTCTTT.

This clone was detected a few times. The chain joins TRBV6-5 to TRBJ2-1; no definite D call. The germline V gene has CDR1 MNHEY and CDR2 SVGAGI. The CDR3 spans 15 residues. Trimming took 2 bases from V and 7 from J, leaving 15 bases between them. The CDR3 DNA reads as TGTGCCAGCAGTTACGACGGTAAATCCGGGAATGAGCAGTTCTTC. This translates into CASSYDGKSGNEQFF.

J is TRBJ1-2 and V is TRBV6-1; D not certain. Trimming removed 10 bases from V and 0 bases from J, with 18 bases in between. Germline assignment: CDR1 MNHNS and CDR2 SASEGT. The CDR3 length is 15 residues. The CDR3 loop is CATKGTRSSNYGYTF. In DNA form, the CDR3 reads TGTGCCACTAAGGGAACTAGGTCATCTAACTATGGCTACACCTTC.

This clone came up a few times. V and J are TRBV11-2 and TRBJ2-1, with 14 bases aligning to TRBD2. The germline V gene encodes CDR1 SGHAT and CDR2 FQNNGV. The CDR3 runs to 17 residues. V gave up 5 bases and J gave up 5 bases; unmatched junction bases: 8. The CDR3 DNA is TGTGCCAGCAGCCGAGGACTAGCGGGGGGCGTAAACAATGAGCAGTTCTTC. As protein: CASSRGLAGGVNNEQFF.

There are a few counts of this clone. V gene TRBV2 combines with J gene TRBJ2-5, with TRBD1 as a possible D gene (6 bases). This CDR3 contains 14 residues. V was pared by 4 bases and J by 4 bases, with 13 bases between. Germline-derived CDR1 and CDR2 are SNHLY and FYNNEI. CDR3 nucleotides: TGTGCCAGCAGTGCAGGGAAAGGGGGAGAGACCCAGTACTTC. This translates into CASSAGKGGETQYF.

This clone was found many times. This sequence joins TRBV30 and TRBJ2-5; 9 bases are a match to TRBD2. CDR3 length: 13 residues. Trimming removed 3 bases from V and 9 bases from J; junction bases left unmatched: 8. Germline V lookup: CDR1 GTSNPN, CDR2 SVGIG (reference sequence). The CDR3 spells CAWSPAGGPAQYF. The CDR3 nucleotides are TGTGCCTGGAGCCCAGCGGGGGGACCGGCCCAGTACTTC.

The chain recombines TRBV5-1 with TRBJ2-2, with D unresolved. The CDR3 loop spans 12 amino acids. V lost 1 base and J lost 4, with 2 bases in between. Germline loops: CDR1 SGHRS, CDR2 YFSETQ. CDR3 loop: CASSLLTGELFF. In DNA, the CDR3 is TGCGCCAGCAGCTTGCTCACCGGGGAGCTGTTTTTT.

CDR3 sequence reads: CASSEQTTIQETQYF. DNA of the CDR3: TGTGCCAGCAGTGAGCAGACAACCATCCAAGAGACCCAGTACTTC. The V and J genes are TRBV6-1 and TRBJ2-5, with D hard to call. CDR1 and CDR2 (germline): MNHNS, SASEGT. V was shortened by 3 bases and J by 1 base, with 12 bases between the two germline ends. CDR3 size: 15 residues.

The chain employs TRBV18 and TRBJ1-6; 7 nucleotides agree with TRBD1. This CDR3 region has 15 residues. Germline CDR1 is KGHSH and CDR2 is LQKENI. Losses at the gene ends were 3 bases for V and 8 bases for J; bases not matched to a gene: 7. Here the CDR3 reads CASSPATGKDSPLHF. In DNA, the CDR3 is TGTGCCAGCTCACCCGCGACAGGGAAAGATTCACCCCTCCACTTT.

This clone was seen more than once but under ten times. The chain employs TRBV27 and TRBJ2-7; 7 bases agree with TRBD2. This CDR3 spans 15 amino acids. The germline gives CDR1 MNHEY, CDR2 SMNVEV (reference sequence). After removal of 6 bases from V and 1 base from J, the junction contained 9 bases not matched to a gene. This CDR3 reads CASSPLTSRSYEQYF. CDR3 in DNA: TGTGCCAGCAGCCCGCTGACTAGCAGATCCTACGAGCAGTACTTC.

This clone was counted ten times or more. V is TRBV2 and J is TRBJ2-5, with D unclear. Germline V CDR1 and CDR2: SNHLY, FYNNEI. The V gene lost 4 bases and the J gene lost 5 bases, with 8 bases spanning the gap. CDR3 size: 12 residues. The CDR3 spells CASSVDRETQYF. The CDR3 region has the DNA TGTGCCAGCAGTGTTGATCGGGAGACCCAGTACTTC.

The chain uses TRBV6-6 and TRBJ2-1; D unresolved. Trimming pared 5 bases from V and 9 bases from J, leaving 8 bases between. CDR1 is MNHNY and CDR2 is SVGAGI in the germline V gene (reference sequence). This CDR3 has 11 residues. The CDR3 spells CASSETIEQFF. The CDR3 DNA reads as TGTGCCAGCAGTGAGACAATTGAGCAGTTCTTC.

In its sample, this clone was seen many times. The chain has TRBV7-2 and TRBJ2-5, with 10 bases matching TRBD1. The germline gives CDR1 SGHTA, CDR2 FQGNSA. Germline trimming cut 4 bases from V and 8 bases from J; bases unmatched to any gene: 7. CDR3 length: 14 residues. This CDR3 is CASSSGTGAPTQYF. In DNA, the CDR3 is TGTGCCAGCAGCTCCGGGACAGGGGCTCCAACCCAGTACTTC.